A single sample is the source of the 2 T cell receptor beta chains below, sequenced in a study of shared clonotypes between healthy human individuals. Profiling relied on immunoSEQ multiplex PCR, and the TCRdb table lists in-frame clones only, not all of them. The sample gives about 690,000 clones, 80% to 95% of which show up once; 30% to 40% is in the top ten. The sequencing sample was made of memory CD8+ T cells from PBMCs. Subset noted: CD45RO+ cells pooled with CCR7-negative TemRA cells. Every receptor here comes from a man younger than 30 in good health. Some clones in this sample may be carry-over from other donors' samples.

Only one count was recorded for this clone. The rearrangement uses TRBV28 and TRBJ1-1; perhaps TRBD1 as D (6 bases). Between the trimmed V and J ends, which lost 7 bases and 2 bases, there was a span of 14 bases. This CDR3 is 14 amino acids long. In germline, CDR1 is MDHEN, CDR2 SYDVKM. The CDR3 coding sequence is TGTGCCAGCAACTCTTGGACAGATAACACTGAAGCTTTCTTT. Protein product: CASNSWTDNTEAFF.

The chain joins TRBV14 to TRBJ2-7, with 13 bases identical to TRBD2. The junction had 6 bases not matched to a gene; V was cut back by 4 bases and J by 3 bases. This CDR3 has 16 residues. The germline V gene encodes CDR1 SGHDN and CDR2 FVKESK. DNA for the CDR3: TGTGCCAGCAGCCGTAGACTAGCGGGAGGTATCTACGAGCAGTACTTC. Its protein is CASSRRLAGGIYEQYF.